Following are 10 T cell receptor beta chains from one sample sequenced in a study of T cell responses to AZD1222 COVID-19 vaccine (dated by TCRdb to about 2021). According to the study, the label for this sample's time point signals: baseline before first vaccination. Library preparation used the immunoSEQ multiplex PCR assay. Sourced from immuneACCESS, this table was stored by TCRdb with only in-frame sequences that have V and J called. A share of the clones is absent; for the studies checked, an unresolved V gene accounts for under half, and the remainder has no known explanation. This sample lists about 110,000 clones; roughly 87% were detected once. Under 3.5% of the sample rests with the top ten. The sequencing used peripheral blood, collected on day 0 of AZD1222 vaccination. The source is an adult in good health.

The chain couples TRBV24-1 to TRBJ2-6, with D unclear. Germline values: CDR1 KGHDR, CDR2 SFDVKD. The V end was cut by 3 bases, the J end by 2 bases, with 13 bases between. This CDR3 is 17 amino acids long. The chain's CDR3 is CATSDPTSGAGANVLTF. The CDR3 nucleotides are TGTGCCACCAGTGATCCGACATCTGGGGCTGGGGCCAACGTCCTGACTTTC.

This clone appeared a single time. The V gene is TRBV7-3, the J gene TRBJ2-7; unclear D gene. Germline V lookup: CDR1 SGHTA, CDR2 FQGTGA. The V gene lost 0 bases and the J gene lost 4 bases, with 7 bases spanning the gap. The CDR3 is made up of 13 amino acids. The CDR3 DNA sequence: TGTGCCAGCAGCTTAACGTTAGGGTACGAGCAGTACTTC. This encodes CASSLTLGYEQYF.

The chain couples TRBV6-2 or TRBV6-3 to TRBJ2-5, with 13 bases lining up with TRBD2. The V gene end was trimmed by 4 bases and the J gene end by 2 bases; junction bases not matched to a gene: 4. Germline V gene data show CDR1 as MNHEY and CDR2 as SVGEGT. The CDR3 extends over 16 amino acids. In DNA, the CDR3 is TGTGCCAGCAGTTCGGGACTAGCGGGACGTCAAGAGACCCAGTACTTC. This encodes CASSSGLAGRQETQYF.

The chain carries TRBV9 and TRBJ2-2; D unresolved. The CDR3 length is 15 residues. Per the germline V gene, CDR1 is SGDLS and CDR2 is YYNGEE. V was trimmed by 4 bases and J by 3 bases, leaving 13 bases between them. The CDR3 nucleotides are TGTGCCAGCAGCTTCGGACGGGTGTACACCGGGGAGCTGTTTTTT. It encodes CASSFGRVYTGELFF. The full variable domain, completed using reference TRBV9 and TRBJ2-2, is DSGVTQTPKHLITATGQRVTLRCSPRSGDLSVYWYQQSLDQGLQFLIQYYNGEERAKGNILERFSAQQFPDLHSELNLSSLELGDSALYFCASSFGRVYTGELFFGEGSRLTVL.

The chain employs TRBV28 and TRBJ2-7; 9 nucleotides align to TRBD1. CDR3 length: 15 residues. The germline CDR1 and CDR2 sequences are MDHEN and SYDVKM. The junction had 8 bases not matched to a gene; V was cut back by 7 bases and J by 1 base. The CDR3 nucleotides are TGTGCCAGCACCGTACAGGGGGCCACTTCCTACGAGCAGTACTTC. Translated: CASTVQGATSYEQYF.

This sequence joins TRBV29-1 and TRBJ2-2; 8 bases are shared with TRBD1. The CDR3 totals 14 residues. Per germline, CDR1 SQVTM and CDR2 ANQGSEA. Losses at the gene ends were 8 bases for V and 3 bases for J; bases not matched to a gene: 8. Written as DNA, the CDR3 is TGCAGCATAAGGACAGGGATGGACACCGGGGAGCTGTTTTTT. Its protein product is CSIRTGMDTGELFF.

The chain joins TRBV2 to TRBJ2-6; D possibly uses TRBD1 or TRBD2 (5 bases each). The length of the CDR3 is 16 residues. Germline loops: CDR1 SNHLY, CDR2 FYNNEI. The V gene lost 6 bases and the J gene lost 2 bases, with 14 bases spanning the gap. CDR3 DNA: TGTGCCAGCAGAGGACACTACGGGGCTGGGGCCAACGTCCTGACTTTC. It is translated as CASRGHYGAGANVLTF.

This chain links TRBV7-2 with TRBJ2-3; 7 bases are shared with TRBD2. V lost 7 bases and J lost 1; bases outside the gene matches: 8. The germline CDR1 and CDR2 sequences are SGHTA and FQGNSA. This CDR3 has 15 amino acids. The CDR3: CASTDTAGGTDTQYF. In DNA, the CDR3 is TGTGCCAGCACCGACACGGCGGGAGGCACAGATACGCAGTATTTT.

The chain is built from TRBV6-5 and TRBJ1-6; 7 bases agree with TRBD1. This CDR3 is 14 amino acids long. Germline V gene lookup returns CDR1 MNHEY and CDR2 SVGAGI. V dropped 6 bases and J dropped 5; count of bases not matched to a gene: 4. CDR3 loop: CASRGTADNSPLHF. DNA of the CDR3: TGTGCCAGCAGGGGGACAGCAGATAATTCACCCCTCCACTTT.

This chain's CDR3 is CASSLETGFTEAFF. In DNA form, the CDR3 reads TGTGCCAGCAGCTTGGAGACAGGGTTCACTGAAGCTTTCTTT. The genes are TRBV5-6 and TRBJ1-1; the match to TRBD1 covers 7 bases. Germline loops: CDR1 SGHDT, CDR2 YYEEEE. The CDR3 loop spans 14 amino acids. J gave up 4 bases and V 0 bases, and 3 bases lay outside the gene matches.